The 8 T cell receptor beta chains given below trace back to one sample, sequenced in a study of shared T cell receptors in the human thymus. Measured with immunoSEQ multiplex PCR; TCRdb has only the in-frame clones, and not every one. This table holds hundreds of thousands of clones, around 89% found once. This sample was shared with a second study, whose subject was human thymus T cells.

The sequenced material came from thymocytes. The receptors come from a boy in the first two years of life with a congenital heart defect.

The CDR3 DNA reads TGTGCCAGCAGACACGGGAAAGCGGAGTTCTTC. Its translation: CASRHGKAEFF. The V call is TRBV7-9, the J call TRBJ2-1, with D possibly matching TRBD2 (5 bases). The CDR3 sequence is 11 residues long. CDR1 SEHNR and CDR2 FQNEAQ come from the germline V gene (reference sequence). Trimming removed 6 bases at V and 14 bases at J, with 14 bases between.

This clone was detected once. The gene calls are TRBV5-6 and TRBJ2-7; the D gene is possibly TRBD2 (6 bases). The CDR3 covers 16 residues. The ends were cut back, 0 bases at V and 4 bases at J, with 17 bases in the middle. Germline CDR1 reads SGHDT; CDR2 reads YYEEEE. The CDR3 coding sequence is TGTGCCAGCAGCTTGGTCATGCGGGGCCGGACGTACGAGCAGTACTTC. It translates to CASSLVMRGRTYEQYF.

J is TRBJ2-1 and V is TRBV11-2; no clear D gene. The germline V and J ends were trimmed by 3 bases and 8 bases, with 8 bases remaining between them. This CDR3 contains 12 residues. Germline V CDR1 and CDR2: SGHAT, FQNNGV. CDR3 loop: CASSFLVYEQFF. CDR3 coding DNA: TGTGCCAGCAGCTTCCTTGTGTATGAGCAGTTCTTC.

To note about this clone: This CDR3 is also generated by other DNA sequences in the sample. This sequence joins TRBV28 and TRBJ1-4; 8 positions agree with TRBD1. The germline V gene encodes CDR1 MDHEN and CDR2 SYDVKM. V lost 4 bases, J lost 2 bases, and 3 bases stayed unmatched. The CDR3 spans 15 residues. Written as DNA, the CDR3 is TGTGCCAGCAGTTCGGACAGGGCCACTAATGAAAAACTGTTTTTT. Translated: CASSSDRATNEKLFF.

CDR3 sequence: CASSHKGTKNIQYF. For the CDR3, the DNA is TGTGCCAGCAGCCACAAGGGGACAAAAAACATTCAGTACTTC. This chain uses TRBV14 with TRBJ2-4; possible D gene TRBD1, 6 bases. The CDR3 totals 14 residues. Trimming stripped 3 bases from V and 4 bases from J, with 10 bases between. Germline CDR1 is SGHDN and CDR2 is FVKESK.

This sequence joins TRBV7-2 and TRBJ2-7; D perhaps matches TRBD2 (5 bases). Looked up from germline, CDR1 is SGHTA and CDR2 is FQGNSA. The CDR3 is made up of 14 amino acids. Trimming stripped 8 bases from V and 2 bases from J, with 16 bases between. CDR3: CASGPGSLAYEQYF. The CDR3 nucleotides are TGTGCCAGCGGGCCGGGGAGCTTGGCCTACGAGCAGTACTTC. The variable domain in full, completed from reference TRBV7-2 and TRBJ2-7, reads GAGVSQSPSNKVTEKGKDVELRCDPISGHTALYWYRQSLGQGLEFLIYFQGNSAPDKSGLPSDRFSAERTGGSVSTLTIQRTQQEDSAVYLCASGPGSLAYEQYFGPGTRLTVT.

Written as DNA, the CDR3 is TGTGCTAGTTCCCAGGGACTAGGAAACAATGAGCAGTTCTTC. It is translated as CASSQGLGNNEQFF. This chain uses TRBV12-5 with TRBJ2-1; 8 bases are a match to TRBD2. This CDR3 region has 14 residues. With V trimmed by 8 bases and J by 5 bases, 8 bases remained unmatched. CDR1 and CDR2 (germline): LGHNT, FRNRAP.

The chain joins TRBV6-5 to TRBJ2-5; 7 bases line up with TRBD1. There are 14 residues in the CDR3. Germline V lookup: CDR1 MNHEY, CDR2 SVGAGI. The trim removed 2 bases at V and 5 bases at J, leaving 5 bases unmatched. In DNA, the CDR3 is TGTGCCAGCAGTTACAGGGGGCGAGGTGAGACCCAGTACTTC. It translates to CASSYRGRGETQYF.